This entry lists 13 T cell receptor beta chains sequenced from one sample in a study of T cells in women clearing cervical HPV infection. The data were produced by immunoSEQ multiplex PCR, yet TCRdb's version contains in-frame clones alone and is incomplete. Its table lists 30,000 or so clones. Material for sequencing was blood buffy coat. The receptors derive from a woman between 18 and 69 years old with a cervical HPV16 infection that either progressed to CIN3+ or cleared (not recorded which).

The chain's CDR3 is CASSLVMRTQGGEKLFF. The CDR3 DNA, read in part, is TGCGCCAGCAGCTTGGTTATGCGGACGCAGGGAGGTGAAAAA. The rearrangement links TRBV5-1 to TRBJ1-4; TRBD1 might be the D (5 bases). The CDR3 end falls 3 residues outside the read, so it is completed with the germline J gene. The CDR3 is 17 amino acids. The germline gives CDR1 SGHRS, CDR2 YFSETQ. V dropped 0 bases and J dropped 7 bases, with 19 bases sitting between them.

A word on this clone: Coverage ceases 3 residues before the CDR3 finishes, and the germline J gene fills in the end. This chain links TRBV7-3 with TRBJ2-3; 9 nucleotides line up with TRBD2. This CDR3 has 18 residues. The V gene's germline CDR1 is SGHTA and CDR2 FQGTGA. J was trimmed by 3 bases and V by 1 base; bases with no gene match: 11. The CDR3 region is CASSLRSAGGPVTDTQYF. The CDR3 DNA, read in part, is TGTGCCAGCAGCTTAAGGTCCGCGGGAGGGCCAGTGACAGATACG.

This clone is identified as medium-sized from frequency. The sequenced fragment ends 3 residues before the CDR3 boundary, so the rest is inferred from the germline J gene. The chain couples TRBV24-1 to TRBJ2-1, with 8 bases aligning to TRBD1. Germline CDR1 and CDR2: KGHDR and SFDVKD. J lost 6 bases, V lost 5 bases, and 8 bases had no gene match. The CDR3 runs to 15 residues. The part of the CDR3 DNA that was read is TGTGCCACCAGTGCATCAGGGGGCGTTGGCAATGAG. It is translated as CATSASGGVGNE. The CDR3 in full is CATSASGGVGNEQFF.

As concerns this clone: The CDR3 goes on 3 residues after the read ends, and that part is filled in from the germline J gene. The chain uses TRBV20-1 and TRBJ1-2, with TRBD1 identical over 8 bases. V dropped 5 bases and J dropped 7; count of bases not matched to a gene: 9. Germline V gives CDR1 DFQATT, CDR2 SNEGSKA (reference sequence). This CDR3 spans 13 amino acids. CDR3 DNA, as far as it was read: TGCAGTGCTTTGACAGGGGATTTGAGTGGC. This codes for CSALTGDLSG. In full, the CDR3 is CSALTGDLSGYTF.

Incomplete CDR3 DNA: TGTGCCAGCGCCACTAGACAGGGAGGCACTGAA. It translates to CASATRQGGTE. The whole CDR3 protein reads CASATRQGGTEAFF. The V gene is TRBV7-9, the J gene TRBJ1-1; TRBD1 matches 7 bases. With the read ending 3 residues before the CDR3 end, the germline J gene is used to fill in that end. The germline CDR1 and CDR2 sequences are SEHNR and FQNEAQ (reference sequence). The CDR3 extends over 14 amino acids. Trimming took 8 bases from V and 4 from J; bases not matched to a gene: 10.

Regarding this clone: Read data end 3 residues before the CDR3 end; the end is taken from the germline J gene. The chain combines TRBV30 with TRBJ1-2; tentatively, D is TRBD1 (6 bases). Per the germline V gene, CDR1 is GTSNPN and CDR2 is SVGIG (reference sequence). This CDR3 comprises 14 residues. CDR3 residues: CAWTRDNSGRGYTF. CDR3 DNA (partial): TGTGCCTGGACCCGGGACAATTCGGGTCGAGGC.

Points on this clone: The missing CDR3 end, 3 residues past where the read stops, is filled in from the germline J gene. The chain has TRBV20-1 and TRBJ2-3; D possibly corresponds to TRBD2 (6 bases). Trimming shortened V by 2 bases and J by 5 bases, and 11 bases separated the two germline ends. CDR1 is DFQATT and CDR2 is SNEGSKA in the germline V gene (reference sequence). The length of the CDR3 is 13 residues. This chain's CDR3 is CSARKEGEDTQYF. Incomplete CDR3 DNA: TGCAGTGCTAGAAAGGAGGGTGAAGATACG.

Comments on this clone: The read ends 3 residues early relative to the CDR3; the germline J gene fills the gap. The chain is built from TRBV27 and TRBJ2-7, with 12 bases that match TRBD1. The CDR3 length is 15 residues. V lost 4 bases, J lost 4 bases, and 5 bases stayed unmatched. Germline assignment: CDR1 MNHEY and CDR2 SMNVEV (reference sequence). Incomplete CDR3 DNA: TGTGCCAGCAGTTCCTGGGACAGGGGGCTTTACGAG. The encoded protein is CASSSWDRGLYE. The CDR3 in full is CASSSWDRGLYEQYF.

On this clone itself: The read terminates 3 residues ahead of where the CDR3 ends, so the germline J gene completes it. The chain couples TRBV6-4 to TRBJ1-2; perhaps TRBD1 as D (6 bases). CDR1 and CDR2 from the germline V gene are MRHNA and SNTAGT. This CDR3 contains 13 residues. V shed 6 bases and J shed 6 bases, with 14 bases lying between them. CDR3 protein: CASSAGASDGYTF. The sequenced part of the CDR3 DNA is TGTGCCAGCAGCGCAGGGGCTTCTGATGGC.

Turning to this clone: The read ends 3 residues early relative to the CDR3; the germline J gene fills the gap. This rearrangement joins TRBV5-4 to TRBJ2-1, with D possibly TRBD1 on 6 matching bases. The V end was cut by 2 bases, the J end by 5 bases, with 17 bases between. CDR3 length: 16 residues. Germline CDR1 reads SGHNT; CDR2 reads YYREEE (reference sequence). The CDR3 bases that were read are TGTGCCAGCAGCTTCCCGGGACAACGTATCGACAATGAG. This gives the protein CASSFPGQRIDNE. In full, the CDR3 reads CASSFPGQRIDNEQFF. Using reference TRBV5-4 and TRBJ2-1 for the parts outside the CDR3, the full variable domain is ETGVTQSPTHLIKTRGQQVTLRCSSQSGHNTVSWYQQALGQGPQFIFQYYREEENGRGNFPPRFSGLQFPNYSSELNVNALELDDSALYLCASSFPGQRIDNEQFFGPGTRLTVL.

As concerns this clone: The CDR3 end is not reached by the read, which stops 3 residues before it; the germline J gene fills it in. This chain links TRBV7-9 with TRBJ1-1; a possible D gene is TRBD1 (6 bases). Germline V gene data show CDR1 as SEHNR and CDR2 as FQNEAQ (reference sequence). V dropped 6 bases and J dropped 5 bases, with 16 bases sitting between them. This CDR3 is built from 14 residues. CDR3 DNA, as far as it was read: TGTGCCAGCAGGTCAACAGGGCCGAGGACTGAA. Protein product: CASRSTGPRTE. The CDR3 in its entirety is CASRSTGPRTEAFF.

As concerns this clone: The missing CDR3 end, 3 residues past where the read stops, is filled in from the germline J gene. The chain carries TRBV19 and TRBJ2-3, with 7 bases fitting TRBD1. The ends lost 5 bases at V and 6 bases at J; junction bases unmatched: 8. There are 14 residues in the CDR3. Germline V gene sequence: CDR1 LNHDA, CDR2 SQIVND (reference sequence). The sequenced CDR3 bases are TGTGCCAGTAGTTTACAGGGGCAAGGGGATACG. Translation gives CASSLQGQGDT. The entire CDR3 reads CASSLQGQGDTQYF.

Worth noting for this clone: The CDR3 goes on 3 residues after the read ends, and that part is filled in from the germline J gene. The J gene is TRBJ1-4, the V gene TRBV30; 8 nucleotides match TRBD1. The germline gives CDR1 GTSNPN, CDR2 SVGIG (reference sequence). This CDR3 contains 13 residues. J lost 7 bases, V lost 1 base, and 2 bases had no gene match. CDR3 DNA, as far as it was read: TGTGCCTGGAGTGGGACAGGGCGTGAAAAA. This sequence encodes CAWSGTGREK. The whole CDR3 region reads CAWSGTGREKLFF.